This T cell receptor beta chain was observed in a study of graft-versus-host responses after intestinal transplantation. The CDR3 spans 16 residues. V dropped 0 bases and J dropped 8; count of bases not matched to a gene: 11. Germline V lookup: CDR1 MNHEY, CDR2 SVGAGI. Whole-study findings and limits: Ileal or blood samples showed some GvH clones first, and such clones were also found in recipient marrow.

Generated by immunoSEQ multiplex PCR, the TCRdb table keeps only in-frame clones and is missing some. The sample lists 100,000 or so clones, roughly nine tenths occurring once. Turning to this clone: Its antigen is undetermined.

This chain links TRBV6-5 with TRBJ1-2, with 8 bases aligning to TRBD1. The receptor's source is a human donor who received an intestinal transplant. Here the sequenced sample was unstimulated CD4+ T cells sorted from spleen or lymph node cells, taken before intestinal transplant. The CDR3 sequence is CASSYSTGQGTGGYTF. CDR3 coding DNA: TGTGCCAGCAGTTACTCTACAGGACAGGGAACAGGGGGCTACACCTTC.